This TCR beta chain originates from a study of cytomegalovirus exposure and HLA in healthy donors (dated 2017 in TCRdb). Some background on the complete study: An earlier analysis of approximately 550 of the donors reported about 250 Gb of sequence data and some 120 million unique TCR beta sequences from roughly 200 million T cells. An early release covering 550 to 700 HLA-typed donors comprised approximately 290 gigabases of sequencing data and 85 million or so unique TCR sequences. Among the roughly 380 genotyped donors, around 81% belonged to the genetic ancestry cluster associated with self-reported Caucasian donors. The study was designed to test whether signatures of past pathogen exposure could be identified by cataloging public T cell receptors. Using immunosequencing, the study profiled T cell repertoires from 666 subjects and related those repertoires to cytomegalovirus serostatus. Besides the first cohort of roughly 700 subjects, a separate validation cohort made up of over 100 different subjects was used. High-throughput TCR immunosequencing, statistical association of individual TCRs with disease status, and machine learning were combined to predict cytomegalovirus infection status. In a later analysis, previously published TCR beta repertoires from 670 or so donors were re-analyzed and high-resolution HLA genotyping was added so that TCR occurrence patterns could be studied. Rather than drawing on any new phenotypic data, the later analysis identified candidate immune exposures from TCR beta sequences and the way those sequences occurred across donors. In an earlier analysis of 550 to 700 of the donors, high-throughput TCR beta sequencing was used to judge whether each TCR beta V gene segment behaved as functional or pseudogenic. Donor age, sex, ethnicity and CMV serostatus were compiled alongside the repertoire data. In a later genetic analysis, genome-wide SNP genotypes for about three fifths of the 666 donors were used, and that subset was treated as a discovery cohort. Every repertoire in the discovery cohort had been generated on one and the same sequencing platform. HLA typing covered class I and class II loci at four-digit resolution. The number of donors typed differed by locus, with about 629-640 for A, B, C, DRB1 and DQB1, approximately 500 for DQA1, 606 for DPA1, and 450 to 480 for DPB1. Roughly 5 DR-DQ haplotypes were handled as single units for association and clustering, since linkage in the cohort was strong. Among roughly 400 genotyped donors of the cohort, an average of approximately 230,000 unique TCR beta nucleotide sequences were sequenced per donor, around a sixth of them non-productive. Overall study results and their limits: A later genetic analysis reported fewer N-insertions in productive TCRs among donors in an Asian-associated ancestry cluster than the roughly 650-donor mean. Linkage disequilibrium might explain the correlated functional status among segregating V segments, but an unknown experimental factor could not be ruled out. For the cohort, immune exposure information was limited to CMV serostatus. The earlier analysis of almost 600 of the donors excluded around 17 rarely observed V segments, including chromosome 9 orphons, because counts were too low. Strong co-occurrence of HLA alleles, especially DR and DQ, made assigning TCR associations to individual alleles difficult. A further reported finding was that TCR beta sequences accurately predicted the HLA-A and HLA-B alleles for most subjects in the first cohort. The authors suggested that the approach could potentially be generalized to other disease states and immunological phenotypes. A group of highly shared sequence variants was considered likely to be a technical artifact of the sequencing pipeline. Some IMGT-functional V segments, including TRBV6-2 and TRBV6-3, could not be distinguished by the 87-base-pair reads and were therefore excluded. The classifier was reported to diagnose cytomegalovirus status with high specificity and sensitivity in both the original cohort and the validation cohort. According to a later analysis, most CMV-associated TCR beta chains appeared to be HLA-restricted, and the HLA associations seemed to be driven largely by CMV exposure. In a later analysis, several top co-occurrence clusters were reported to appear linked to parvovirus B19, influenza, CMV and Epstein-Barr virus. Broadly in line with IMGT annotations, most TCR beta V segments showed up in productive rearrangements about 87% or about 30% of the time in an earlier analysis of some 590 of the donors. The presence/absence analyses assumed that sequencing depth was roughly uniform across donors, and that assumption may not be true. Three of the identified cytomegalovirus-associated TCR beta chains were confirmed in vitro to be specific for cytomegalovirus antigens. V-gene and J-gene trimming of TCR beta chains was associated with a missense DCLRE1C variant in a later genetic analysis, and the association was replicated in an independent cohort. HLA typing was unavailable for some donors at each locus, so association tests used only the typed subset. While some public TCRs were present in many individuals, most TCR sequences turned up only very rarely across donors. At a false discovery rate of 0.05, a later analysis linked about 16,000 TCR beta sequences to specific HLA alleles. This cohort had only TCR beta chains sequenced, and the lack of alpha or paired-chain data limited which features could be detected. The study gave a list of about 170 TCR beta chains associated with cytomegalovirus. Compared with equally common non-associated chains, HLA-associated TCR beta chains in a later analysis were more clonally expanded and had lower generation probabilities. In a later analysis, the rate of TCR association differed among HLA loci, with DRB1 alleles having the most associated TCRs and HLA-C alleles having the fewest.

The cohort comprised fewer than 750 healthy bone marrow donors. At the time of sampling, every cohort member was nominally healthy, though immune exposures that went unrecorded were likely present. The donor tested CMV seronegative, placing the donor among the 352 seronegative members of the cohort. A peripheral blood sample was provided by each donor, and peripheral blood mononuclear cells were used for TCR beta sequencing. The Qiagen DNeasy Blood Extraction Kit was used to extract genomic DNA from the blood cell samples. Note on this clone: This receptor's antigen is unknown. No base-level quality is on record; no much larger clone is a single base apart.

The germline V gene provides CDR1 SQVTM and CDR2 ANQGSEA. Reading from cysteine to phenylalanine, the CDR3 counts 11 amino acids. The read is trimmed to its CDR3 DNA, 33 bases read in frame from base 1. Trimming costs V 4 bases and J 6 bases, and their ends lie 9 bases apart. The library was generated by the immunoSEQ multiplex PCR assay. For the multiplex PCR, a mixture combining 60 forward primers for TCR Vbeta segments and 13 reverse primers for TCR Jbeta segments was used. The CDR3 region of rearranged TCR beta genes was amplified from genomic DNA with a multiplex PCR assay. The amplified TCR beta libraries were sequenced on the Illumina HiSeq System as 87-base-pair reads. The source study handled its data this way. Across the 500 to 750 repertoires, a later analysis counted roughly 84 million unique TCR beta chains, roughly 11 million of which were shared by at least two donors. Raw reads were error-corrected and collapsed into unique sequences by a nearest-neighbor algorithm in which closely related sequences were merged to remove PCR and sequencing errors. V, D and J gene segments were assigned by aligning CDR3 sequences to IMGT reference sequences. For a sequence to be retained, at least a six-nucleotide match to both a V gene segment and a J gene segment was required. Rearrangements were classified as productive when the CDR3 lacked stop codons and remained in frame with V and J, and all other rearrangements were classified as non-productive. CDR3 was defined by IMGT convention, running from the second conserved V-encoded cysteine to the conserved J-encoded phenylalanine. In an earlier analysis of roughly 580 of the donors, sequences lacking an unambiguous match to a single V gene segment were excluded. In an earlier analysis of 587 of the donors, V segments were called functional above 56.7% productive rearrangements and were called segregating when the between-donor standard deviation exceeded 5%. A statistical classification framework was built for diagnosing cytomegalovirus status from the catalog of TCR beta chain sequences. A later analysis assigned V and J genes by comparing TCR nucleotide sequences with IMGT/GENE-DB human TR gene sequences. A later analysis assigned CDR3 sequences and most-parsimonious VDJ recombination scenarios with the TCRdist pipeline. In a later analysis, each TCR beta chain was defined by its CDR3 amino acid sequence together with its V-gene family, and reads without a unique V-gene family were excluded. In a later analysis, nearly 600 highly shared, low-generation-probability nucleotide sequences were removed to address suspected cross-contamination and a sequencing artifact. In a later analysis, a clonal expansion index for each public chain was calculated from normalized within-repertoire ranks of inferred template counts. In a later analysis, generation probabilities were computed using a VDJ recombination model fitted to out-of-frame rearrangements, and the results were checked against IGoR. In a later analysis, TCR-TCR, TCR-HLA and TCR-CMV co-occurrence was scored with hypergeometric tests, and a repertoire-size bias correction was applied to TCR pairs. A later analysis estimated false discovery rates by permuting HLA or CMV assignments 20 times. In a later analysis, co-occurring TCRs were grouped using DBSCAN, and TCRdist sequence similarity was added for clustering within HLA-allele-positive subsets. Repertoires with fewer than 30,000 or more than 120,000 public chains were left out of co-occurrence clustering, as were roughly five repertoires with anomalous nucleotide sharing. TCRdb stores this immuneACCESS table with in-frame sequences only. Part of the clones is absent; in the studies checked, under half of the shortfall reflects unresolved V genes, and no reason is known for the rest. That table supplies the V and J calls and clone size; D and trimming were determined from the DNA. Counted in this sample were 95,000 to 150,000 clones; about 78% of them appeared once. The ten largest clones add up to approximately 3.8% of the sample.

The TCR comes from a man under 40 in good health and CMV-seronegative. The rearrangement combines TRBV29-1 with TRBJ1-1, with a weak D call of TRBD1 (5 bases match). The sample taken for sequencing was PBMCs. CDR3 region: CSVGGRAEAFF. The sequenced DNA: TGCAGCGTTGGGGGGAGGGCTGAAGCTTTCTTT.